This T cell receptor (beta chain) was sequenced for a study of cytomegalovirus exposure and HLA in healthy donors. Study conclusions and caveats: DRB1 showed the most TCR associations and HLA-C the fewest in a later analysis, as rates varied by HLA locus. V- and J-gene trimming of TCR beta was linked (in a later analysis) to a missense DCLRE1C variant.

Concerning this clone: No antigen is known for it.

The length of the CDR3 is 15 residues. Per the germline V gene, CDR1 is SGHTS and CDR2 is YDEGEE. Trimming pared 2 bases from V and 6 bases from J, leaving 15 bases between. Use of 60 Vbeta and 13 Jbeta primers characterized the PCR. In the original processing: A later analysis counted 70 million to 85 million unique TCR beta chains, about 11 million shared. TCRdb's table, derived via immunoSEQ multiplex PCR, lists solely in-frame clones and lacks some. V and J calls plus clone size are reproduced from that table; the DNA served to infer D and trimming. In the table there are approximately 150,000 clones, around 84% of which are singletons.

V and J are TRBV5-8 and TRBJ1-5; D is possibly TRBD1 (6 bases). The sequencing sample was made of PBMCs. The clonotype was recovered from a boy younger than 10 in good health and CMV-seronegative. CDR3 amino acids: CASSLSPGVTQPQHF. The CDR3, as DNA: TGTGCCAGCAGCTTAAGTCCAGGGGTTACTCAGCCCCAGCATTTT.